This TCR beta chain comes out of a study of shared clonotypes between healthy human individuals. The wider study: Three plates were used per donor for CD4 naive, three for CD4 memory, two for CD8 naive and one for CD8 memory.

Points from the study as a whole: Sample collection involved blood only; tissue repertoires are likely different.

A word on this clone: Its target is not known.

Deep-level running was used for the assay. Sequencing was performed with immunoSEQ multiplex PCR; in TCRdb, only in-frame clones are kept and a portion is missing. Of about 1 million clones in the sample, around four fifths were seen once. This CDR3 has 13 amino acids. In germline, CDR1 is GTSNPN, CDR2 SVGIG (reference sequence). J lost 10 bases, V lost 2 bases, and 8 bases had no gene match. Sequenced: memory CD4+ T cells sorted from blood. Subset specified: CD45RA-negative fraction. This clonotype originated in a young man in good health. This chain uses TRBV30 with TRBJ1-2, with 9 nucleotides matching TRBD1. CDR3 in DNA: TGTGCCTGGAGTCCGGGACAGGGTACCGCCTACACCTTC. Translating gives CAWSPGQGTAYTF.